The 3 T cell receptor beta chains presented below share a single source sample, sequenced in a study of blood T cell repertoires in COVID-19. Produced via immunoSEQ multiplex PCR; TCRdb's table is partial and in-frame only. The sample yields 200,000 to 250,000 clones, about 90% seen once. Material: peripheral blood. These receptors came from a woman younger than 45 who had recovered from COVID-19.

This rearrangement joins TRBV27 to TRBJ1-6; D may be TRBD1 (6 bases). CDR1 MNHEY and CDR2 SMNVEV come from the germline V gene (reference sequence). Trimming pared 6 bases from V and 7 bases from J, leaving 19 bases between. The CDR3 runs 16 residues. The CDR3 DNA is TGTGCCAGCAGGGAAACAACAGGGCTGGGGAATTCACCCCTCCACTTT. Translating it yields CASRETTGLGNSPLHF.

CDR3 DNA: TGTGCCAGCACCCAGAGGGGGGACAGGGGAAATGAAAAACTGTTTTTT. Its translation: CASTQRGDRGNEKLFF. This chain connects TRBV7-2 to TRBJ1-4; 10 bases are a match to TRBD1. V trimming: 7 bases; J trimming: 5 bases; junction bases outside the gene matches: 10. CDR1 is SGHTA and CDR2 is FQGNSA in the germline V gene. The CDR3 extends over 16 amino acids.

This clone was detected a few times. The CDR3 DNA is TGTGCCAGCAGCTCCCAGATGAACACCGGGGAGCTGTTTTTT. Protein: CASSSQMNTGELFF. V usage is TRBV14 and J usage is TRBJ2-2; D is unresolved. Looked up from germline, CDR1 is SGHDN and CDR2 is FVKESK. Trimming took off 5 bases at V and 1 base at J, with 8 bases between the two ends. The CDR3 loop spans 14 amino acids.